What follows are 5 T cell receptor beta chains derived from one specimen sequenced in a study of blood T cell repertoires in COVID-19. Clones were read by immunoSEQ multiplex PCR, and TCRdb kept only the in-frame ones, dropping some. Of about 28,000 clones listed, roughly 90% are singletons. What was sequenced was peripheral blood. These receptors originate from a human donor in a cohort sampled during active COVID-19.

The CDR3, as DNA: TGTGCCATCAGTGACCGACAGGAGCCCCAGCATTTT. Translated: CAISDRQEPQHF. The chain employs TRBV10-3 and TRBJ1-5; maybe TRBD1 (6 bases). The V end lost 3 bases, the J end lost 8 bases, and 8 bases lay between the germline ends. CDR3 size: 12 residues. Germline V gene data show CDR1 as ENHRY and CDR2 as SYGVKD.

The chain recombines TRBV18 with TRBJ1-1; D remains ambiguous. V was cut by 0 bases and J by 1 base, with 6 bases left in between. The CDR3 is made up of 14 amino acids. CDR1 is KGHSH and CDR2 is LQKENI in the germline V gene. The CDR3 protein is CASSPPHGNTEAFF. The CDR3 DNA is TGTGCCAGCTCACCACCGCACGGGAACACTGAAGCTTTCTTT.

The gene calls are TRBV7-6 and TRBJ1-4; D gene unclear. There are 13 residues in the CDR3. Germline V gene data show CDR1 as SGHVS and CDR2 as FNYEAQ. V shed 4 bases and J shed 0 bases, with 3 bases lying between them. CDR3: CASSSPTNEKLFF. CDR3 DNA sequence: TGTGCCAGCAGCTCTCCAACTAATGAAAAACTGTTTTTT.

The J gene is TRBJ2-7, the V gene TRBV24-1; 9 bases agree with TRBD1. J lost 1 base, V lost 5 bases, and 8 bases had no gene match. Germline V lookup: CDR1 KGHDR, CDR2 SFDVKD. The CDR3 totals 16 residues. The CDR3: CATSARRGQGSYEQYF. In DNA form, the CDR3 reads TGTGCCACCAGTGCCCGGCGGGGACAGGGTTCCTACGAGCAGTACTTC.

The CDR3 spells CASSLTAAAYEQYF. CDR3 bases: TGTGCCAGCAGCTTAACGGCGGCAGCCTACGAGCAGTACTTC. The gene calls are TRBV7-3 and TRBJ2-7; D is unresolved. Germline V CDR1 and CDR2: SGHTA, FQGTGA. Trimming took off 0 bases at V and 2 bases at J, with 8 bases between the two ends. This CDR3 comprises 14 residues.